This T cell receptor (beta chain) stems from a study of OX40 agonist ivuxolimab in advanced cancers. About the study: Dose-escalation patients were diagnosed with hepatocellular carcinoma, melanoma, renal cell cancer or head and neck cancer. Prior therapy, whether anti-PD-1, anti-PD-L1 or anti-CTLA-4, was allowed, and 30% to 40% had some. Study-level results: Averaging showed that CD8+ T cells had more expanded clones than CD4+ did.

Profiled with immunoSEQ multiplex PCR; TCRdb holds only in-frame clones, not every one. Of around 24,000 clones in the sample, roughly 84% were seen once. On this clone: The antigen is not known.

Looked up from germline, CDR1 is GTSNPN and CDR2 is SVGIG (reference sequence). Trimming removed 0 bases from V and 4 bases from J; junction bases left unmatched: 4. This CDR3 spans 14 amino acids. Patients were excluded for autoimmune disease history or systemic immunosuppression. The V call is TRBV30, the J call TRBJ1-1; 8 bases are shared with TRBD1. The source material was CD4+ or CD8+ T cells sorted from blood, sampled in a trial of the OX40 agonist ivuxolimab. The TCR originated in an adult with an advanced solid tumor such as melanoma, head and neck, liver or kidney cancer. The CDR3 DNA reads as TGTGCCTGGAGTGTAGGGACAGGATCCACTGAAGCTTTCTTT. As protein: CAWSVGTGSTEAFF.